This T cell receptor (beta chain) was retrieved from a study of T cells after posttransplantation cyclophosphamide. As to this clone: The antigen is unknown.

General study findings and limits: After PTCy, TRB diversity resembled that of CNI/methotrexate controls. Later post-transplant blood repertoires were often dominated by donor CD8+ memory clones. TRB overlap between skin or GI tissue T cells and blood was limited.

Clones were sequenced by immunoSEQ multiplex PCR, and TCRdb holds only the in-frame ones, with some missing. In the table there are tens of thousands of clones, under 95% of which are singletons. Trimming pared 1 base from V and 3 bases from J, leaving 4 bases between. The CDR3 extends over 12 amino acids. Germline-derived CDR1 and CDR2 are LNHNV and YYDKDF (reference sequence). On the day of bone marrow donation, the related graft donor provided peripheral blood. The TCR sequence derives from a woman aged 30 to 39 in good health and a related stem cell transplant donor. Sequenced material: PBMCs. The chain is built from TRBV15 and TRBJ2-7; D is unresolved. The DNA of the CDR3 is TGTGCCACCAGCAGAGTCGGCTACGAGCAGTACTTC. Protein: CATSRVGYEQYF.